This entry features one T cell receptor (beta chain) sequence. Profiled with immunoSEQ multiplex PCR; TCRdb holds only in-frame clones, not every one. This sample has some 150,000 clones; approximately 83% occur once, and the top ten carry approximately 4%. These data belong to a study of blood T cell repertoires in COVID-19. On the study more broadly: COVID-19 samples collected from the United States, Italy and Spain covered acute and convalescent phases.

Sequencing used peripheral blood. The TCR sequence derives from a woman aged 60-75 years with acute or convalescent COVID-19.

This chain's CDR3 is CASSVERESYNEQFF. The CDR3 region has the DNA TGTGCCAGCAGCGTAGAACGGGAGTCCTACAATGAGCAGTTCTTC. V gene TRBV9 combines with J gene TRBJ2-1; possibly TRBD2 for D (6 bases). The germline gives CDR1 SGDLS, CDR2 YYNGEE. This CDR3 contains 15 residues. Trimming left V 0 bases short and J 1 base short, with 8 bases between.